The clone carrying this T cell receptor beta chain has a handful of counts. V shed 2 bases and J shed 4 bases, with 8 bases lying between them. The germline CDR1 and CDR2 sequences are MNHNY and SVGAGI (reference sequence). This CDR3 contains 13 residues. TCRdb re-called the RT-PCR reads with MiXCR, one entry per CDR3 protein. The repertoire has about 680,000 distinct CDR3 sequences, approximately 15% of them found once; the top ten carry around 3.3%. The chain carries TRBV6-6 and TRBJ2-5, with D perhaps TRBD1 (6 bases). Sequencing was done on a sample of memory CD4+ T cells from blood. This TCR derives from a female donor in good health, serving as a healthy control. CDR3 amino acids: CASSYVQGETQYF. CDR3 DNA: TGTGCCAGCAGTTACGTACAGGGAGAGACCCAGTACTTC.